This T cell receptor (beta chain) is drawn from a study of blood T cell repertoires in COVID-19. Sequencing was performed with immunoSEQ multiplex PCR; in TCRdb, only in-frame clones are kept and a portion is missing. The data show 250,000 to 350,000 clones, with roughly 90% seen just once and less than 0.95% held by the top ten. The CDR3 consists of 16 residues. V gave up 2 bases and J gave up 0 bases, with 15 bases separating them. Germline loops: CDR1 SGDLS, CDR2 YYNGEE. Sequencing input: peripheral blood. The genes are TRBV9 and TRBJ2-7; perhaps TRBD2 as D (6 bases). This TCR came from a woman between 40 and 50 years old who had recovered from COVID-19. CDR3 sequence (DNA): TGTGCCAGCAGCGTCCTGGGGCGGGAAAGCTCCTACGAGCAGTACTTC. Encoded protein: CASSVLGRESSYEQYF.